This T cell receptor (beta chain) stems from a study of shared clonotypes between healthy human individuals. Notes on this clone: Its antigen is unidentified.

Method: immunoSEQ multiplex PCR; TCRdb's copy keeps in-frame clones and lacks some. The table records over 750,000 clones, approximately 96% of them present only once. Naive CD8 populations comprised CD45RO-negative cells positively selected for CCR7, excluding terminally differentiated effector memory CD45RA+ cells. After removal of 7 bases from V and 3 bases from J, the junction contained 1 base not matched to a gene. CDR1 and CDR2 (germline): SGDLS, YYNGEE. The CDR3 totals 11 residues. General study points: Across subsets, estimated richness was generally greater for naive than for memory populations.

The source of this sequence is a man younger than 45 in good health. This chain joins TRBV9 and TRBJ2-7; TRBD2 agrees at 7 bases. Material for sequencing was naive CD8+ T cells sorted from blood. CDR3 sequence: CASGRGYEQYF. CDR3 coding DNA: TGTGCCAGCGGGAGGGGCTACGAGCAGTACTTC. The whole variable domain, filled in from reference TRBV9 and TRBJ2-7, reads DSGVTQTPKHLITATGQRVTLRCSPRSGDLSVYWYQQSLDQGLQFLIQYYNGEERAKGNILERFSAQQFPDLHSELNLSSLELGDSALYFCASGRGYEQYFGPGTRLTVT.